This TCR beta chain originates from a study of CD8 T cells in Susac syndrome. Germline assignment: CDR1 MDHEN and CDR2 SYDVKM. The CDR3 totals 14 residues. Trimming removed 5 bases from V and 3 bases from J, with 13 bases in between. Reverse transcription of roughly 0.5 to 1 ug RNA was performed with random hexamers. Using its own MiXCR run on the immunoSEQ multiplex PCR reads, TCRdb lists one record per CDR3 protein. The table lists 250,000 to 300,000 distinct CDR3 sequences, roughly 81% of them singletons. The sample taken for sequencing was CD8+ T cells from PBMCs. The J gene is TRBJ2-5, the V gene TRBV28, with TRBD2 as a possible D gene (6 bases). The origin of this receptor is a human donor with multiple sclerosis. The CDR3 DNA follows: TGTGCCAGCAGTGCCCGACTAGGGGAAGAGACCCAGTACTTC. Translating it yields CASSARLGEETQYF.